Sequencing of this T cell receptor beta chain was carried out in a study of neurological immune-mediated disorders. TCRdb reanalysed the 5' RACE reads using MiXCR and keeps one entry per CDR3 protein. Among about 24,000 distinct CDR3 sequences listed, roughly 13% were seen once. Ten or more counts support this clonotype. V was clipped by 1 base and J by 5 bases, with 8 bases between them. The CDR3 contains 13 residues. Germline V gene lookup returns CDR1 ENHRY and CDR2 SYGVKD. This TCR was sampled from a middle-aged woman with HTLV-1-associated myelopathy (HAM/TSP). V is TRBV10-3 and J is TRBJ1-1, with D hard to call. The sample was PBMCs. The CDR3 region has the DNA TGTGCCATCAGTGAGTTATGGGTTACTGAAGCTTTCTTT. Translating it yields CAISELWVTEAFF.